This TCR beta chain was captured in a study of blood T cell repertoires in COVID-19. Turning to the study itself: PBMCs, B-cell-depleted T cells, or T cells provided the cDNA or gDNA that made up the material.

CDR1 GTSNPN and CDR2 SVGIG come from the germline V gene (reference sequence). V trimming: 2 bases; J trimming: 0 bases; junction bases outside the gene matches: 4. CDR3 size: 15 residues. The repertoire was sequenced with immunoSEQ multiplex PCR; TCRdb's copy has only in-frame clones and lacks some. The sample contains 180,000 or so clones, around 87% of which appear only once. The sequence was collected from a man aged 35 to 55 with active or convalescent COVID-19. V usage is TRBV30 and J usage is TRBJ1-3, with TRBD1 matching over 7 bases. The source material was peripheral blood. CDR3 sequence (DNA): TGTGCCTGGAGTATGGCAGGGGGCTCTGGAAACACCATATATTTT. Amino acid sequence: CAWSMAGGSGNTIYF.